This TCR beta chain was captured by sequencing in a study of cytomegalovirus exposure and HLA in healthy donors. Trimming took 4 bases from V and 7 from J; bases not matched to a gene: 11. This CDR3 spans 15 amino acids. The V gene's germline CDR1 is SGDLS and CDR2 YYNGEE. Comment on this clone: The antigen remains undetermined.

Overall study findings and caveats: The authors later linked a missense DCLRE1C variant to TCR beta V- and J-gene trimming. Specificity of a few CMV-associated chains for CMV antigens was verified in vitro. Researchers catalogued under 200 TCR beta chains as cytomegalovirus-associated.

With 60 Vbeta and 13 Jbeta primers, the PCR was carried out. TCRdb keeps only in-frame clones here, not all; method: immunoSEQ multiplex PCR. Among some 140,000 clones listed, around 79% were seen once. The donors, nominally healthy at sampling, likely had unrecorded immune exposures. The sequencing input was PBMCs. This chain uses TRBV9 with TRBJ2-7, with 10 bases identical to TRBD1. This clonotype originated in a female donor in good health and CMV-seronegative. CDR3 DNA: TGTGCCAGCAGCCGCGTTAGACAGGGGGCGGGGGAGCAGTACTTC. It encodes CASSRVRQGAGEQYF.